Given below is one T cell receptor (beta chain) in context. Its antigen remains unidentified. The data stem from a study of OX40 agonist ivuxolimab in advanced cancers. Overall study findings and caveats: At 0.1 to 3.0 mg/kg, clonal expansion of CD4+ and CD8+ blood T cells had occurred by week 6. Researchers report that CD8+ T cells had, on average, more expanded clones than CD4+.

Measured with immunoSEQ multiplex PCR; TCRdb has only the in-frame clones, and not every one. The sample lists 70,000 or so clones; about four fifths were seen once. There are 15 residues in the CDR3. The germline gives CDR1 MNHEY, CDR2 SMNVEV (reference sequence). V shed 2 bases, J shed 5 bases, and the junction held 4 bases outside the gene matches. The chain links TRBV27 to TRBJ2-1; 9 bases line up with TRBD1. The sequence came from an adult with an advanced solid tumor such as melanoma, head and neck, liver or kidney cancer. Sample: CD4+ or CD8+ T cells sorted from blood, taken in a trial of the OX40 agonist ivuxolimab. CDR3 in DNA: TGTGCCAGCAGTTTAACGGGACAGGGAGACAATGAGCAGTTCTTC. It encodes CASSLTGQGDNEQFF.